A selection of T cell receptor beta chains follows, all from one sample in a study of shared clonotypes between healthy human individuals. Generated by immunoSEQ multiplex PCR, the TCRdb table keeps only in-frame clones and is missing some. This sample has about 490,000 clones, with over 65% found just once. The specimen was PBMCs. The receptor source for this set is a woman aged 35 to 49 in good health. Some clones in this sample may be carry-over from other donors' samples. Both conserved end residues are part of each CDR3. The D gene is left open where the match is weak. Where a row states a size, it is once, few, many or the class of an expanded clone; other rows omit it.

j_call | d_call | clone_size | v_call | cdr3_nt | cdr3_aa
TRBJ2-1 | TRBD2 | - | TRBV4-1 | TGCGCCAGCAGTAGTTCTAGCGGGAGGACCCGCTCCTACAATGAGCAGTTCTTC | CASSSSSGRTRSYNEQFF
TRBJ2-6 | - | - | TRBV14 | TGTGCCAGCAGCCCCTACCGCTACTCTGGGGCCAACGTCCTGACTTTC | CASSPYRYSGANVLTF
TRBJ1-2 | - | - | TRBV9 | TGTGCCAGCAGCCCACGGACAATCCCATATGGCTACACCTTC | CASSPRTIPYGYTF
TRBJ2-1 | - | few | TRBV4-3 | TGCGCCAGCAGTCAGGGGGGAATTGGCTACAATGAGCAGTTCTTC | CASSQGGIGYNEQFF
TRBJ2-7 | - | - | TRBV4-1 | TGCGCCAGCAGCCTTCAGGTAGCCTACGAGCAGTACTTC | CASSLQVAYEQYF
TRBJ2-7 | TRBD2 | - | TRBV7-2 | TGTGCCAGCAGCCCCCGAGGAGCGGGGACCTACGAGCAGTACTTC | CASSPRGAGTYEQYF
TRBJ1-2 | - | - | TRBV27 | TGTGCCAGCAGGCCGGGACCGACCTATGGCTACACCTTC | CASRPGPTYGYTF
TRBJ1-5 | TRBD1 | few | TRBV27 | TGTGCCAGCAGTTACACAGGGGGGGAAGGGCCCCAGCATTTT | CASSYTGGEGPQHF
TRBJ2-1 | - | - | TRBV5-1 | TGCGCCAGCAGCCTGCTGCCGGGACCCACGAACAATGAGCAGTTCTTC | CASSLLPGPTNNEQFF
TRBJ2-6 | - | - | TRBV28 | TGTGCCAGCAGCCCTGGGGACTCTGGGGCCAACGTCCTGACTTTC | CASSPGDSGANVLTF
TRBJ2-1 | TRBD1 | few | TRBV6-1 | TGTGCCAGCAGGGGGGACAGGGCCTACAATGAGCAGTTCTTC | CASRGDRAYNEQFF
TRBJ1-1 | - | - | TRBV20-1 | TGCAGTGTCAGTGGTGACACTGAAGCTTTCTTT | CSVSGDTEAFF
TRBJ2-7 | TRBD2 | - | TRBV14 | TGTGCCAGCAGCCTGGGACTAGCGGGGCCCTACGAGCAGTACTTC | CASSLGLAGPYEQYF
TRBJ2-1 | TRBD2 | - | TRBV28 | TGTGCCAGCAGTTTAACACTAGCGGGTAGGAATGAGCAGTTCTTC | CASSLTLAGRNEQFF
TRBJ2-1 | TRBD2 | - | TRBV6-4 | TGTGCCAGCAGCCCTGGACTAGCGGGAGAAGAGCAGTTCTTC | CASSPGLAGEEQFF
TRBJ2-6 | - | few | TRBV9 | TGTGCCAGCAGCGTTTTAGGAATCGAGGGTCACTCTGGGGCCAACGTCCTGACTTTC | CASSVLGIEGHSGANVLTF
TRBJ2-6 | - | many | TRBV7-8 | TGTGCCAGCAGCCACTATCCCAGGGGTTATACTGGGGCCAACGTCCTGACTTTC | CASSHYPRGYTGANVLTF
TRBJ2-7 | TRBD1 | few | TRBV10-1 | TGCGCCACCTCCCCCGGGACAGAGATTTACGAGCAGTACTTC | CATSPGTEIYEQYF
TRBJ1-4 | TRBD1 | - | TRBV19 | TGTGCCAGTAGCAACAGACAGGGGGCCAAAGAAAAACTGTTTTTT | CASSNRQGAKEKLFF
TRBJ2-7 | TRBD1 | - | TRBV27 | TGTGCCAGCAGTGACGGACAGGGCCGCGAGCAGTACTTC | CASSDGQGREQYF
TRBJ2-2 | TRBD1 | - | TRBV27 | TGTGCCAGCACTCGACGGGGACAGGGGTCCTCCGGGGAGCTGTTTTTT | CASTRRGQGSSGELFF
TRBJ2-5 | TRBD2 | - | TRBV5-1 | TGCGCCAGCAGCTTGGCTAGCGGGAAAGAGACCCAGTACTTC | CASSLASGKETQYF
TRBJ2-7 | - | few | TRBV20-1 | TGCAGTGCGGAGGGATCCTACGAGCAGTACTTC | CSAEGSYEQYF
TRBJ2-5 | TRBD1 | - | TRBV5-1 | TGCGCCAGCAGCTGGGCAGGGGGTTTTCAGGAGACCCAGTACTTC | CASSWAGGFQETQYF
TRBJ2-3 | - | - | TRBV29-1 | TGCAGCGTTGTGGCGGGGGCTTTCACAGATACGCAGTATTTT | CSVVAGAFTDTQYF
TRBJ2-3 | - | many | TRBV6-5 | TGTGCCAGCAGCCCCCTTAAAAGCACAGATACGCAGTATTTT | CASSPLKSTDTQYF
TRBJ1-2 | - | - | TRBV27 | TGTGCCAGCAGTTTTTCCCCCCTCCTCTATGGCTACACCTTC | CASSFSPLLYGYTF
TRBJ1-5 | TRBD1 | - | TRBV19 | TGTGCCAGTAGTATTCGGGGACAGCCCAATCAGCCCCAGCATTTT | CASSIRGQPNQPQHF
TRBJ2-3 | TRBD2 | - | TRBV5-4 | TGTGCCAGCAGGTCGGGACTAGCGGGAGGCACGCAGTATTTT | CASRSGLAGGTQYF
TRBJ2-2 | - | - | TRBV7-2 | TGTGCCAGCAGCCCGGTCGAGGTGGCAGGCACCGGGGAGCTGTTTTTT | CASSPVEVAGTGELFF
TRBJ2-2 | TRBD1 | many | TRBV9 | TGTGCCAGCAGCGTTTCCCAGGACAGGGGGAACACCGGGGAGCTGTTTTTT | CASSVSQDRGNTGELFF
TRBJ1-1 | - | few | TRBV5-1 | TGCGCCAGCAGCTTAGCTAGATACACTGAAGCTTTCTTT | CASSLARYTEAFF
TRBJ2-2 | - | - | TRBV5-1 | TGCGCCAGCAGCTTGGGGCCGGGGAACACCGGGGAGCTGTTTTTT | CASSLGPGNTGELFF
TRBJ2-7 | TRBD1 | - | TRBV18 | TGTGCCAGCTCACCAACAGGGGGCACATCCTACGAGCAGTACTTC | CASSPTGGTSYEQYF
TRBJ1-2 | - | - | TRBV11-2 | TGTGCCAGCAGCTTGAACCGAGCTGATTTGGGCTACACCTTC | CASSLNRADLGYTF
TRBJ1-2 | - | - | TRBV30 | TGTGCCTCCCACCGGGAGAAGTATGGCTACACCTTC | CASHREKYGYTF
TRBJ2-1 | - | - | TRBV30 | TGTGCTTTGACAGCGTTGAGCTCCTACAATGAGCAGTTCTTC | CALTALSSYNEQFF
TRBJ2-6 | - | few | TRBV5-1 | TGCGCCAGCAGCTTGGCCGGAACTGGGGCCAACGTCCTGACTTTC | CASSLAGTGANVLTF
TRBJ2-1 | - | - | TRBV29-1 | TGCAGCGCGGCTAACAATGAGCAGTTCTTC | CSAANNEQFF
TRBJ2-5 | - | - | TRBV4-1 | TGCGCCAGCAGCCAAGATGGTGGGAGTGTCCAAGAGACCCAGTACTTC | CASSQDGGSVQETQYF
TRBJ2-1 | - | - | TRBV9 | TGTGCCAGCAGCCCGGGGGACAGCCGGTACAATGAGCAGTTCTTC | CASSPGDSRYNEQFF
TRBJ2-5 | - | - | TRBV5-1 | TGCGCCAGCAGCTTGGTGCTGGGGACGGGTGAGACCCAGTACTTC | CASSLVLGTGETQYF
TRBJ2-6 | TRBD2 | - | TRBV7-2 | TGTGCCAGCAGCTGGGCAGGCGGGGGGTCCTCTGGGGCCAACGTCCTGACTTTC | CASSWAGGGSSGANVLTF
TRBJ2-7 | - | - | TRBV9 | TGTGCCAGCAGCGCCAACCGGGAGAATGAGCAGTACTTC | CASSANRENEQYF
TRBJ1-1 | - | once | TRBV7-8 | TGTGCCAGCAGCTTAGTGGGGCGGACAGCGAACACTGAAGCTTTCTTT | CASSLVGRTANTEAFF
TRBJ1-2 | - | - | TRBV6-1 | TGTGCCAGCAGTGAAAATGAGTCAGACGGGGACACCTTC | CASSENESDGDTF
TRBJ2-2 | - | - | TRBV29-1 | TGCAGCGTTGAGGTGACCCAAGAGTTTACGAACACCGGGGAGCTGTTTTTT | CSVEVTQEFTNTGELFF
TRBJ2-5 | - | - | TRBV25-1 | TGTGCCAGCAGTGCCCCGGCGGTAGAGACCCAGTACTTC | CASSAPAVETQYF
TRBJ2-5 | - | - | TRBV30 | TGTGCCCGGAGTGATTTAGATAGGGGGACCCAGTACTTC | CARSDLDRGTQYF
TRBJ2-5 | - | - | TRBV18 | TGTGCCAGCTCACCGGTGCAAGAGACCCAGTACTTC | CASSPVQETQYF
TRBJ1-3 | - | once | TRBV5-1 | TGCGCCAGCACCGGGGGGGTGTCTGGAAACACCATATATTTT | CASTGGVSGNTIYF
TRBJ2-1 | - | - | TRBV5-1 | TGCGCCAGCAGCTTCGGGACACAGGGAGGTGAGCAGTTCTTC | CASSFGTQGGEQFF
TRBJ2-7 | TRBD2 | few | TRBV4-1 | TGCGCCAGCAGCCAAGGTACTAGCGGGAGCTCCTACGAGCAGTACTTC | CASSQGTSGSSYEQYF
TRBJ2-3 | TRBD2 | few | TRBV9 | TGTGCCAGCAGCGTAGCCGGGACTAGCGGGAGCCTTAGCACAGATACGCAGTATTTT | CASSVAGTSGSLSTDTQYF
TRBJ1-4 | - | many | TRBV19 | TGTGCCAGTAGTATCGGACGCCAGGGGACGGGAGAAAAACTGTTTTTT | CASSIGRQGTGEKLFF